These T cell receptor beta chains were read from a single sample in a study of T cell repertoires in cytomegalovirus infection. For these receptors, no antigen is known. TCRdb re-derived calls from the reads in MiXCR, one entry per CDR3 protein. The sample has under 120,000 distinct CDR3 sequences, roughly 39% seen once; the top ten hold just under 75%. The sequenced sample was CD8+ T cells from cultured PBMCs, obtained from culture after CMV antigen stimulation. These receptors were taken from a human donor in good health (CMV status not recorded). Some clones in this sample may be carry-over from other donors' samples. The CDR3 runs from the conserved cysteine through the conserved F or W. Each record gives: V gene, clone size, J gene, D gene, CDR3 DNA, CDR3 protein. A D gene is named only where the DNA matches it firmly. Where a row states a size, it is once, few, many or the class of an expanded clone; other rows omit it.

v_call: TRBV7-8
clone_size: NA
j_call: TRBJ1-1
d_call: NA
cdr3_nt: TGTGTCAGCAGCAACCCCTTTGAGGGAGCGGTGAACACTGAAGCTTTCTTT
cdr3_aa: CVSSNPFEGAVNTEAFF

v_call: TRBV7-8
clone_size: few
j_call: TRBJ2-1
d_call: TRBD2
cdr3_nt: TGTGCCAGCAGCTCCACTAGCGGGGGAATCTACAATGAGCAGTTCTTC
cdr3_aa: CASSSTSGGIYNEQFF

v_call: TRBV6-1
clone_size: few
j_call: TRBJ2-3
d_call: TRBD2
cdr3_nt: TGTGCCAGCAGCCCTACTAGCGGGGCGGATACGCAGTATTTT
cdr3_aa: CASSPTSGADTQYF

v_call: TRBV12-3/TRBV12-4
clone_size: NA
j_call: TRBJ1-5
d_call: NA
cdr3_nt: TGTGCCAGCAGTTTGCCAATTACGAGCAATCAGCCCCAGCATTTT
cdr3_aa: CASSLPITSNQPQHF

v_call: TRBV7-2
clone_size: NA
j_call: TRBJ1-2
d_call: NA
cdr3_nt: TGTGCCAGCAGCTACCTGGACCGTGGCTACACCTTC
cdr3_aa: CASSYLDRGYTF

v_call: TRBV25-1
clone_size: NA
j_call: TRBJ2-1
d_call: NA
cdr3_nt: TGTGCCAGCAGTGAAGGCGGATCCTCCTACAATGAGCAGTTCTTC
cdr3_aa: CASSEGGSSYNEQFF

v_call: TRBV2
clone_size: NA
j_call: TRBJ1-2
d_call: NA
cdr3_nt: TGTGCCAGCAGTGACTCACCTCATTCAATCTATGGCTACACCTTC
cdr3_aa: CASSDSPHSIYGYTF

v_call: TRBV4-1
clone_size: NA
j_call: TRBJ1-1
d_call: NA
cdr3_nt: TGCGCCAGCAGCCAAGACCAGGGAACTGAAGCTTTCTTT
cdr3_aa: CASSQDQGTEAFF

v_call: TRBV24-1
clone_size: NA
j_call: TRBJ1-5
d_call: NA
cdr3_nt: TGTGCCACCAGTGAAAGCAATCAGCCCCAGCATTTT
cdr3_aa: CATSESNQPQHF

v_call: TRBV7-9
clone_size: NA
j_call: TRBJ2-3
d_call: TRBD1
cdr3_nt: TGTGCCAGCAGCCTGGACCCGCGACAGGGTGGGAACACAGATACGCAGTATTTT
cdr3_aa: CASSLDPRQGGNTDTQYF

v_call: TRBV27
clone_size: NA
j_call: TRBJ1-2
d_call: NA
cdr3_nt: TGTGCCAGCGGGGACGGGCTAAACTATGGCTACACCTTC
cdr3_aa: CASGDGLNYGYTF

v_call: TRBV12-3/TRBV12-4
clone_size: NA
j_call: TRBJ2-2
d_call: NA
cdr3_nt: TGTGCCAGCAGTCCCAGGGTAACCGCCGGCGGGGAGCTGTTTTTT
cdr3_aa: CASSPRVTAGGELFF

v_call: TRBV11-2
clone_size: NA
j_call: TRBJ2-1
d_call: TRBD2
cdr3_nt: TGTGCCAGCAGCCTTATAGCGGGGGGGTACAATGAGCAGTTCTTC
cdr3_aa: CASSLIAGGYNEQFF

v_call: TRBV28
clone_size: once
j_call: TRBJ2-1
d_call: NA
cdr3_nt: TGTGCCAGCCTGTTGGGGAATGAGCAGTTCTTC
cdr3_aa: CASLLGNEQFF

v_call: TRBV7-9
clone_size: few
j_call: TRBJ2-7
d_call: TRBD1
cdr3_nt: TGTGCCAGCAGCCCAGGACAGGGGGATTACGAGCAGTACTTC
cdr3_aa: CASSPGQGDYEQYF

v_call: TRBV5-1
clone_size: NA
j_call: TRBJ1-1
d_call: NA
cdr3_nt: TGCGCCAGCAGCCTAGGATGGGCGAACACTGAAGCTTTCTTT
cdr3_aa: CASSLGWANTEAFF

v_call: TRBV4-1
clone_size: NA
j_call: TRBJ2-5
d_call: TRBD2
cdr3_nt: TGCGCCAGCAGCCAAGACATGGCGGGGGGGGCCCAAGAGACCCAGTACTTC
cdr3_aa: CASSQDMAGGAQETQYF

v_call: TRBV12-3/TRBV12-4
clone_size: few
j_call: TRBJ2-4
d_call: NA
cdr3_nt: TGTGCCAGCAGTTCGGGTAGGGACGGTCTAGCCAAAAACATTCAGTACTTC
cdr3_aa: CASSSGRDGLAKNIQYF

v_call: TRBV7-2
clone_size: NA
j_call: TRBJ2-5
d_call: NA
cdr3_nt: TGTGCCAGCAGCTTAAGTTATGAGACCCAGTACTTC
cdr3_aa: CASSLSYETQYF

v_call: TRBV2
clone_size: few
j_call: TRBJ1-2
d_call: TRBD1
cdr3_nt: TGTGCCAGCACCAGAGACAGGGGGCAGGGGGATGGCTACACCTTC
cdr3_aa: CASTRDRGQGDGYTF

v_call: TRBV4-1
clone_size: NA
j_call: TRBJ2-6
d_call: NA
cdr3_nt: TGTGCCAGCAGCCAAGAACTTAGCTCTGGGGCCAACGTCCTGACTTTC
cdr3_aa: CASSQELSSGANVLTF

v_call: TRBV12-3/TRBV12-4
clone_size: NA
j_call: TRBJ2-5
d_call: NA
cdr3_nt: TGTGCCAGCAGTTTAGATGGGAGAGAGACCCAGTACTTC
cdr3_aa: CASSLDGRETQYF

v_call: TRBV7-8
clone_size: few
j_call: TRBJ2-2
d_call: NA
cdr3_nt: TGTGCCAGCAGCTTAGTTGCAGGGGCAGTCACCGGGGAGCTGTTTTTT
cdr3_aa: CASSLVAGAVTGELFF

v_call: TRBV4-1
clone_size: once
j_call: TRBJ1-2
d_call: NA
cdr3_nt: TGCGCCAGCAGCCCATTCTTACGGTCCGCTAACTATGGCTACACCTTC
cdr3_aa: CASSPFLRSANYGYTF

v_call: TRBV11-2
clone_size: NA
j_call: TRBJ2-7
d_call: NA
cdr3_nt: TGTGTCAGCAGCTCCCCCGGGACCGGGGAGTCCGAGCAGTACTTC
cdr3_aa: CVSSSPGTGESEQYF

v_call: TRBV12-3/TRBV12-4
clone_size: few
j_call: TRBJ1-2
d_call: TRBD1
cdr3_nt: TGTGCCAGCAGCTCACTTTTCGGACAGGGCGATGGCTACACCTTC
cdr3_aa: CASSSLFGQGDGYTF

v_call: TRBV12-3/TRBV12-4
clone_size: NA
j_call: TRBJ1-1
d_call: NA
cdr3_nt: TGTGCCAGCAGTTTATTCCAGGCGAACACTGAAGCTTTCTTT
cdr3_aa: CASSLFQANTEAFF

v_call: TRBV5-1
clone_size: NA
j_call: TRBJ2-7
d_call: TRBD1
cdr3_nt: TGCGCCAGCAGCACGGGACAGTTTTACGAGCAGTACTTC
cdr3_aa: CASSTGQFYEQYF

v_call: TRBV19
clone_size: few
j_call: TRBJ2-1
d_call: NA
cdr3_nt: TGTGCCAGTAGTATGGGGCTAGCGACCTACAATGAGCAGTTCTTC
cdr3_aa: CASSMGLATYNEQFF

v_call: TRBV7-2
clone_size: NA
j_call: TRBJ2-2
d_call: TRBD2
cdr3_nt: TGTGCCAGCAGCTTAAACAGCGGGGGAGGTGCCGGGGAGCTGTTTTTT
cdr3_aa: CASSLNSGGGAGELFF

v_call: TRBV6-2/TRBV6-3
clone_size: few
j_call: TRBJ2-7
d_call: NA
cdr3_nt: TGTGCCAGCAGCCCGGGGTCCGAGCAGTACTTC
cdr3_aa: CASSPGSEQYF

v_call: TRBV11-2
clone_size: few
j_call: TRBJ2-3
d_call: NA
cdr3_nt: TGTGCCAGCAGCCTGAAACAGGTTATCCCCCTCCCAGATACGCAGTATTTT
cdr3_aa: CASSLKQVIPLPDTQYF

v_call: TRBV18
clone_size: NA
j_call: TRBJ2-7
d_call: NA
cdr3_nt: TGTGCCAGCTCACCAGCGACAGTGAGGGAGCAGTACTTC
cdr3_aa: CASSPATVREQYF

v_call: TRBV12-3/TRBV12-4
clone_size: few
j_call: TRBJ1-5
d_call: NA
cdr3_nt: TGTGCCAGCAGTTTAGCGGAAGGTGACAGTGGCAATCAGCCCCAGCATTTT
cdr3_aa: CASSLAEGDSGNQPQHF

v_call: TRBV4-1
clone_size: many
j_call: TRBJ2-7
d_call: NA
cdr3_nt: TGCGCCAGCAGCCCGCCGGGAAAGTACGAGCAGTACTTC
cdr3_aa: CASSPPGKYEQYF

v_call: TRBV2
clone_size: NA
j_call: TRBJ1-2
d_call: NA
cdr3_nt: TGTGCCAGCAGTGAGAGGGACCGCGGGGGCTACACCTTC
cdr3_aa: CASSERDRGGYTF

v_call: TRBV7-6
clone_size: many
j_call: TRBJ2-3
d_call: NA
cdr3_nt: TGTGCCAGCAGCTTAGTTAGTACAGATACGCAGTATTTT
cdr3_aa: CASSLVSTDTQYF

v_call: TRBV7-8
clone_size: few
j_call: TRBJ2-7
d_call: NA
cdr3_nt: TGTGCCAGCAGCTCCTATAACTCCTACGAGCAGTACTTC
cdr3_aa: CASSSYNSYEQYF

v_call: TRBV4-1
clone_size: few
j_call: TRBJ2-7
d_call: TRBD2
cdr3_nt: TGCGCCAGCAGCTCCCTAGCGGGGGACCTCTACGAGCAGTACTTC
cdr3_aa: CASSSLAGDLYEQYF

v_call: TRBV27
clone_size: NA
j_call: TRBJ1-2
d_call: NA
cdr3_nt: TGTGCCAGCAGTTTCCGGCAGGGTTATGGCTACACCTTC
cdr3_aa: CASSFRQGYGYTF

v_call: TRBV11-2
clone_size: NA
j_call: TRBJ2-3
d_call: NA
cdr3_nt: TGTGCCAGCAGCTTAGATCAGGGACCCTTTTCGGATACGCAGTATTTT
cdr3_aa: CASSLDQGPFSDTQYF

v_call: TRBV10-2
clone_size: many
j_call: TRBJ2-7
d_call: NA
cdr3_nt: TGCGCCAGCAGTGTTGGCTCCTACGAGCAGTACTTC
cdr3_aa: CASSVGSYEQYF

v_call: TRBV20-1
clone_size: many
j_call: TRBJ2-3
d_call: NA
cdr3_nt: TGCAGTGCTAGAGATGGGGACTCGATGACAGATACGCAGTATTTT
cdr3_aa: CSARDGDSMTDTQYF

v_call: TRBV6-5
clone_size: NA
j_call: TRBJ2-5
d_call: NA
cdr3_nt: TGTGCCAGCAGTTACCGTCCGTTGGGCCAAGAGACCCAGTACTTC
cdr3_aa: CASSYRPLGQETQYF

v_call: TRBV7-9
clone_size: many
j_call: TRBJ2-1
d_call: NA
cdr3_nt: TGTGCCAGCAGCTTCGCCTATGAGCAGTTCTTC
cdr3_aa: CASSFAYEQFF